The 30 T cell receptor beta chains given below trace back to one sample, sequenced in a study of T cells in Graves' hyperthyroidism and ophthalmopathy. RNA transcripts provided the source from which TCR beta CDR3 regions were amplified. An initial round of RT-PCR targeting the TCR CDR3 relied on the HTBI primer set. TCRdb analysed the multiplex PCR reads with MiXCR anew, one entry per CDR3 protein. The data contain 800,000 or so distinct CDR3 sequences, 38% of them singletons. The source material was blood. The receptor set was obtained from a man younger than 35 with Graves' hyperthyroidism.

This clonotype was seen repeatedly, ten times or more. The chain couples TRBV2 to TRBJ2-5; 7 bases are shared with TRBD1. The germline V gene has CDR1 SNHLY and CDR2 FYNNEI. Trimming took 4 bases from V and 5 from J; bases not matched to a gene: 7. The CDR3 loop spans 14 amino acids. CDR3 sequence (DNA): TGTGCCAGCAGTGGAAGACAGGGCCTGGAGACCCAGTACTTC. Translating gives CASSGRQGLETQYF.

J is TRBJ1-5 and V is TRBV4-2; 8 nucleotides match TRBD1. Germline CDR1 LGHNA, CDR2 YNFKEQ. The CDR3 loop spans 15 amino acids. Trimming at V came to 1 base and at J to 9 bases, leaving 8 bases not matched to a gene. CDR3 protein: CASSQAAGGSGPQHF. In nucleotides, the CDR3 is TGTGCCAGCAGCCAAGCGGCAGGGGGCTCCGGGCCCCAGCATTTT.

This clonotype was observed at least ten times. The V gene is TRBV29-1, the J gene TRBJ2-7; perhaps TRBD1 as D (7 bases). In germline, CDR1 is SQVTM, CDR2 ANQGSEA. The CDR3 runs 13 residues. The V and J ends lost 7 bases and 6 bases respectively, with 19 bases between them. The CDR3 here is CSALPGGGGEQYF. CDR3 bases: TGCAGCGCCCTCCCAGGGGGAGGCGGCGAGCAGTACTTC.

The V and J genes are TRBV6-1 and TRBJ2-6, with a possible D match to TRBD1 (5 bases). Trimming took 4 bases from V and 3 from J, leaving 19 bases between them. Germline CDR1 reads MNHNS; CDR2 reads SASEGT. The CDR3 is 18 amino acids. This chain's CDR3 is CASSVAVQGSFGANVLTF. In DNA form, the CDR3 reads TGTGCCAGCAGTGTAGCCGTTCAGGGTTCCTTTGGGGCCAACGTCCTGACTTTC.

This clonotype was observed many times. The V call is TRBV15, the J call TRBJ1-1; D not certain. CDR3 length: 15 amino acids. Between the trimmed V and J ends, which lost 3 bases and 5 bases, there was a span of 16 bases. CDR1 LNHNV and CDR2 YYDKDF come from the germline V gene (reference sequence). CDR3 protein: CATSREPVVGTEAFF. The CDR3 nucleotides read TGTGCCACCAGCAGGGAACCGGTGGTAGGTACTGAAGCTTTCTTT.

The table lists this clonotype with many counts. V usage is TRBV10-3 and J usage is TRBJ1-1, with D perhaps matching TRBD1 (5 bases). Germline V CDR1 and CDR2: ENHRY, SYGVKD. CDR3 size: 15 residues. The germline V and J ends were trimmed by 2 bases and 0 bases, with 10 bases remaining between them. The CDR3 DNA reads TGTGCCATCAGTGAGCATGCAGGGCTGAACACTGAAGCTTTCTTT. It yields the protein CAISEHAGLNTEAFF.

Concerning this clonotype: Given the absence of the conserved phenylalanine or tryptophan at the CDR3 end, a read error is likely. No DNA is shown, since the ends of the CDR3 on it are uncertain; the CDR3 is the one TCRdb lists. This sequence joins TRBV15 and TRBJ1-6; the DNA was not used to check the table's D call, TRBD1. The CDR3 region is 10 residues in length, termini included. Germline CDR1 reads LNHNV; CDR2 reads YYDKDF (reference sequence). This CDR3 reads CATSRDRPNS.

Ten or more counts support this clonotype. The V gene is TRBV12-3 or TRBV12-4, the J gene TRBJ1-2; 7 bases align to TRBD1. This CDR3 has 14 residues. V gave up 2 bases and J gave up 2 bases; unmatched junction bases: 2. The CDR3 loop reads CASSLRGQNYGYTF. The CDR3 nucleotides are TGTGCCAGCAGTTTAAGGGGACAGAACTATGGCTACACCTTC.

This clonotype was seen only once. The J gene is TRBJ1-3, the V gene TRBV10-3, with D maybe TRBD1 (6 bases). Germline CDR1 is ENHRY and CDR2 is SYGVKD. This CDR3 has 14 residues. The V and J ends lost 2 bases and 7 bases respectively, with 12 bases between them. The CDR3 DNA sequence: TGTGCCATCAGTGAGAGGGCAGGGGTGAACACCATATATTTT. It encodes CAISERAGVNTIYF.

The V call is TRBV2, the J call TRBJ1-2; D uncertain. With 0 bases removed from V and 4 bases from J, the gap between germline ends came to 12 bases. Germline V CDR1 and CDR2: SNHLY, FYNNEI. The CDR3 runs to 15 residues. In nucleotides, the CDR3 is TGTGCCAGCAGTGAAGCGAGTGGGCCGGGCTATGGCTACACCTTC. Its translation: CASSEASGPGYGYTF.

The table lists this clonotype with a few counts. The J gene is TRBJ2-5, the V gene TRBV3-1, with unresolved D. Germline CDR1 is LGHDT and CDR2 is YNNKEL (reference sequence). The CDR3 length is 17 residues. V was shortened by 1 base and J by 3 bases, with 18 bases between the two germline ends. CDR3 loop: CASSQALRQNWEETQYF. Here the CDR3 DNA reads TGTGCCAGCAGCCAAGCCCTTCGACAAAATTGGGAAGAGACCCAGTACTTC.

In its sample, this clonotype was seen once. This may come from a read error, since a much larger clone is one base off. The chain has TRBV9 and TRBJ2-3; weak D call: TRBD1 (6 bases). The end of the DNA aligns better with TRBJ1-5, so the J call may be wrong. Germline V gives CDR1 SGDLS, CDR2 YYNGEE. There are 16 residues in the CDR3. The CDR3 nucleotides are TGTGCCAGCAGCTTTAACGAACTAGTTAGGACAGATACGCAGCATTTT. Protein product: CASSFNELVRTDTQHF.

The chain links TRBV19 to TRBJ1-5, with D possibly TRBD1 on 5 matching bases. CDR3 length equals 15 residues. Per the germline V gene, CDR1 is LNHDA and CDR2 is SQIVND (reference sequence). Trimming removed 8 bases from V and 2 bases from J, with 16 bases in between. The CDR3 DNA follows: TGTGCCAGTGTGTCGGGGGGTCTTGGCAATCAGCCCCAGCATTTT. Protein sequence: CASVSGGLGNQPQHF.

This clonotype came up a few times. The chain employs TRBV7-3 and TRBJ2-7, with 8 positions matching TRBD2. Per germline, CDR1 SGHTA and CDR2 FQGTGA. J lost 4 bases, V lost 8 bases, and 7 bases had no gene match. The CDR3 sequence is 13 residues long. CDR3: CASAAGGLYEQYF. The DNA of the CDR3 is TGTGCCAGCGCCGCGGGGGGATTGTACGAGCAGTACTTC.

The genes are TRBV29-1 and TRBJ2-2, with D maybe TRBD2 (6 bases). The CDR3 is made up of 15 amino acids. V lost 4 bases and J lost 3, with 15 bases in between. From germline, CDR1 is SQVTM and CDR2 ANQGSEA. The CDR3 region has the DNA TGCAGCGTTGTGGGGGGAAGTATGGACACCGGGGAGCTGTTTTTT. This sequence encodes CSVVGGSMDTGELFF.

This clonotype was found a few times. The rearrangement links TRBV12-3 or TRBV12-4 to TRBJ2-5, with D perhaps TRBD1 or TRBD2 (5 bases each). The CDR3 spans 13 residues. V lost 6 bases and J lost 5, with 13 bases in between. CDR3 residues: CASSRQPGETQYF. The CDR3 bases are TGTGCCAGCAGCCGACAGCCGGGGGAGACCCAGTACTTC.

Here the CDR3 DNA reads TGTGCCAGCAGTGAGGGGACTAGCGGTGGTGGGGAGACCCAGTACTTC. This translates into CASSEGTSGGGETQYF. The V and J genes are TRBV2 and TRBJ2-5; TRBD2 matches 11 bases. CDR1 and CDR2 from the germline V gene are SNHLY and FYNNEI. V gave up 3 bases and J gave up 5 bases; unmatched junction bases: 8. The CDR3 has 16 amino acids.

The V and J genes are TRBV5-4 and TRBJ1-6; D unresolved. This CDR3 contains 12 residues. The germline V gene encodes CDR1 SGHNT and CDR2 YYREEE (reference sequence). Between the trimmed V and J ends, which lost 4 bases and 7 bases, there was a span of 6 bases. The CDR3 DNA follows: TGTGCCAGCAGCGGGAGCAATTCACCCCTCCACTTT. It encodes CASSGSNSPLHF.

The rearrangement links TRBV6-1 to TRBJ1-4, with D possibly being TRBD1 (5 bases). Germline V gives CDR1 MNHNS, CDR2 SASEGT. The CDR3 loop spans 17 amino acids. V lost 3 bases to trimming and J lost 6 bases, with 20 bases between them. DNA of the CDR3: TGTGCCAGCAGTGAGAGCAGGGTTGATCGCGTGGATGAAAAACTGTTTTTT. It translates to CASSESRVDRVDEKLFF.

The chain employs TRBV24-1 and TRBJ1-1; TRBD1 aligns across 7 bases. The CDR3 totals 24 residues. V was clipped by 0 bases and J by 1 base; unmatched bases: 28. In germline, CDR1 is KGHDR, CDR2 SFDVKD. CDR3 residues: CATSDLPIRIQGRGTGVKNTEAFF. The CDR3 DNA is TGTGCCACCAGTGATTTGCCAATCCGCATACAGGGCCGGGGAACAGGGGTCAAGAACACTGAAGCTTTCTTT.

This clonotype showed up just a few times. The V call is TRBV3-1, the J call TRBJ1-5; D ambiguous. CDR1 is LGHDT and CDR2 is YNNKEL in the germline V gene (reference sequence). This CDR3 has 15 amino acids. The V gene lost 3 bases and the J gene lost 6 bases, with 15 bases spanning the gap. The CDR3 reads CASSQNVGWGQPQHF. For the CDR3, the DNA is TGTGCCAGCAGCCAGAATGTTGGGTGGGGTCAGCCCCAGCATTTT. Full variable domain (outside the CDR3, taken from reference TRBV3-1 and TRBJ1-5): DTAVSQTPKYLVTQMGNDKSIKCEQNLGHDTMYWYKQDSKKFLKIMFSYNNKELIINETVPNRFSPKSPDKAHLNLHINSLELGDSAVYFCASSQNVGWGQPQHFGDGTRLSIL.

This chain joins TRBV5-1 and TRBJ1-4; no definite D call. The CDR3 sequence is 14 residues long. Trimming shortened V by 0 bases and J by 6 bases, and 9 bases separated the two germline ends. CDR1 SGHRS and CDR2 YFSETQ come from the germline V gene. CDR3 coding DNA: TGCGCCAGCAGCTTGGGACCCGGAGATGAAAAACTGTTTTTT. Translation gives CASSLGPGDEKLFF.

This clonotype was picked up many times. The chain combines TRBV29-1 with TRBJ2-2; D is possibly TRBD1 (6 bases). The CDR3 extends over 15 amino acids. The germline V gene has CDR1 SQVTM and CDR2 ANQGSEA. Trimming took 1 base from V and 4 from J, leaving 13 bases between them. The CDR3 is CSVEAVTGLTGELFF. The CDR3 DNA sequence: TGCAGCGTTGAAGCTGTGACAGGTCTCACCGGGGAGCTGTTTTTT.

CDR3: CASSIIPQGEKLFF. In DNA form, the CDR3 reads TGTGCCAGTAGTATAATACCGCAGGGTGAAAAACTGTTTTTT. The rearrangement joins TRBV19 to TRBJ1-4, with D possibly being TRBD1 (5 bases). There are 14 residues in the CDR3. Trimming shortened V by 2 bases and J by 7 bases, and 11 bases separated the two germline ends. Germline V gene sequence: CDR1 LNHDA, CDR2 SQIVND (reference sequence).

Notes on this clonotype: At one end the junction does not follow the germline gene, possibly because of a read error. This chain connects TRBV7-8 to TRBJ2-5, with 11 bases fitting TRBD2. Germline V gives CDR1 SGHVS, CDR2 FQNEAQ. The CDR3 sequence is 15 residues long. The chain's CDR3 is CASNLAGGRRETQYF. CDR3 DNA sequence: TGTGCCAGCAACTTAGCGGGAGGGAGGCGAGAGACCCAGTACTTC.

This clonotype was detected a few times. This chain joins TRBV7-9 and TRBJ1-5; D possibly corresponds to TRBD1 (6 bases). V shed 6 bases and J shed 4 bases, with 13 bases lying between them. The length of the CDR3 is 14 residues. In germline, CDR1 is SEHNR, CDR2 FQNEAQ (reference sequence). This chain's CDR3 is CASRTGTKNQPQHF. CDR3 bases: TGTGCCAGCAGGACCGGGACAAAGAATCAGCCCCAGCATTTT.

V gene TRBV29-1 combines with J gene TRBJ1-1, with D maybe TRBD1 (5 bases). Germline V CDR1 and CDR2: SQVTM, ANQGSEA. CDR3 length: 13 residues. The germline V and J ends were trimmed by 6 bases and 5 bases, with 16 bases remaining between them. The CDR3 protein is CSVDSEGKTEAFF. CDR3 coding DNA: TGCAGCGTAGACAGTGAGGGGAAGACTGAAGCTTTCTTT.

At least ten counts were recorded for this clonotype. The gene calls are TRBV19 and TRBJ1-2, with a possible D match to TRBD1 (6 bases). CDR3 length: 13 amino acids. V shed 4 bases and J shed 4 bases, with 10 bases lying between them. Germline V gives CDR1 LNHDA, CDR2 SQIVND (reference sequence). For the CDR3, the DNA is TGTGCCAGTAGTACGGGACAAAGCTATGGCTACACCTTC. Its translation is CASSTGQSYGYTF.

This clonotype occurred many times. The genes are TRBV29-1 and TRBJ2-7; possible D gene TRBD2, 5 bases. The CDR3 consists of 13 residues. Germline CDR1 reads SQVTM; CDR2 reads ANQGSEA. The V and J ends lost 7 bases and 6 bases respectively, with 19 bases between them. The CDR3 DNA reads TGCAGCGCCGCACTAGGTGAAGTAGGCGAGCAGTACTTC. Protein: CSAALGEVGEQYF.

The chain uses TRBV5-1 and TRBJ1-1; possibly TRBD1 for D (5 bases). The CDR3 is 17 amino acids. The V and J ends lost 4 bases and 6 bases respectively, with 25 bases between them. In germline, CDR1 is SGHRS, CDR2 YFSETQ. The CDR3 reads CASSQDQWVGESAEAFF. DNA for the CDR3: TGCGCCAGCAGCCAAGATCAATGGGTGGGGGAATCAGCTGAAGCTTTCTTT.